This paragraph covers one T cell receptor beta chain sequence. Its antigen is not known. The data were taken from a study of blood T cells in healthy people across ages. Overall study: With template switching, about one barcoded beta molecule was captured per two T cells.

A J-beta primer mix and a sample-barcoded 5' primer were used in a second PCR of roughly 6 to 11 cycles. One entry per CDR3 protein, called by TCRdb with MiXCR from the 5' RACE reads. This table holds around 1,500,000 distinct CDR3 sequences, 28% found once. Broader study findings: Comparison with aged donors showed that long-lived donors had more naive CD4+ cells and higher diversity.

This sequence originates from a woman younger than 45 in good health. The sequenced sample was blood.

In nucleotides, the CDR3 is TGTGCCTGGGGAGGATCAACTAGCGGAGGGGCAGATACGCAGTATTTT. Protein product: CAWGGSTSGGADTQYF. The gene calls are TRBV30 and TRBJ2-3; 8 bases agree with TRBD2. The CDR3 has 16 amino acids. V lost 5 bases and J lost 4; bases outside the gene matches: 14. Looked up from germline, CDR1 is GTSNPN and CDR2 is SVGIG (reference sequence).